This record looks at one TCR beta chain sequence and its context. A clone one base away is much larger, so this may be a read error. CDR3 size: 15 residues. V was pared by 3 bases and J by 13 bases, with 17 bases of the junction left unmatched. The germline gives CDR1 SQVTM, CDR2 ANQGSEA. This record belongs to a study of blood T cells in healthy people across ages. The second PCR ran about 6 to 12 cycles with a sample-barcoded 5' primer and J-beta primers. A template-switch adaptor with 12 random nucleotides tagged each cDNA molecule. Using its own MiXCR run on the 5' RACE reads, TCRdb lists one record per CDR3 protein. Of approximately 1.5 million distinct CDR3 sequences detected, 30% to 35% appear once; the ten largest clones hold roughly 10%. Those donating, healthy Caucasian individuals from Russia, were aged roughly 6 to 95. In each sample, at least 7 million PBMCs were isolated.

Sequenced sample: blood. This sequence was found in a woman aged 25 to 39 in good health. V is TRBV29-1 and J is TRBJ2-4, with TRBD1 identical over 8 bases. CDR3 loop: CSVDIGQGLDYKQYF. For the CDR3, the DNA is TGCAGCGTTGATATTGGACAGGGATTGGACTACAAGCAGTACTTC.